This entry features one T cell receptor (beta chain) sequence. Its antigen is unknown. The input lacks base qualities; no much larger clone sits a single base away. In total, approximately 690 healthy bone marrow donors made up the cohort. At the time of sampling, all cohort members were nominally healthy, though unrecorded immune exposures were likely present. The donor was CMV seropositive and belonged to the group of around 300 seropositive cohort members. Each donor provided a peripheral blood sample, and peripheral blood mononuclear cells were used for TCR beta sequencing. The Qiagen DNeasy Blood Extraction Kit was used to extract genomic DNA from the blood cell samples. The CDR3 covers 14 residues, taking in both the cysteine and the phenylalanine. Left in the record is the CDR3 DNA by itself, 42 bases read in frame from the first base. Reading the germline V gene gives CDR1 MDHEN and CDR2 SYDVKM. Trimming takes 5 bases from V and 2 bases from J, and the germline ends sit 13 bases apart.

The data belong to a study of cytomegalovirus exposure and HLA in healthy donors (dated by TCRdb to about 2017). General notes on the study: In an earlier analysis of around 540 of the donors, roughly 300 Gb of sequence data and 90 million to 120 million unique TCR beta sequences from 180 million or so T cells were reported. Approximately 310 gigabases of sequencing data and 78 million or so unique TCR sequences were included in an early release covering roughly 600 HLA-typed donors. The genetic ancestry cluster associated with self-reported Caucasian donors included about 84% of the 300 to 400 genotyped donors. The study aimed to test whether signatures of past pathogen exposure could be identified by cataloging public T cell receptors. Using immunosequencing, the study profiled T cell repertoires from 550 to 750 subjects and related those repertoires to cytomegalovirus serostatus. In addition to the first cohort of approximately 670 subjects, a separate validation cohort of 120 different subjects was used. To predict cytomegalovirus infection status, the study combined high-throughput TCR immunosequencing, statistical association of individual TCRs with disease status, and machine learning. In a later analysis, previously published TCR beta repertoires from more than 500 donors were re-analyzed and high-resolution HLA genotyping was added so that TCR occurrence patterns could be studied. In the later analysis, no new phenotypic data were used to find candidate immune exposures; instead, reliance was placed on TCR beta sequences and their occurrence across donors. An earlier analysis of 587 of the donors applied high-throughput TCR beta sequencing to assess whether each TCR beta V gene segment acted as functional or pseudogenic. Alongside the repertoire data, information on donor age, sex, ethnicity and CMV serostatus was compiled. A later genetic analysis took genome-wide SNP genotypes for about 55% of the 666 donors and used that subset as a discovery cohort. Every repertoire in the discovery cohort had been generated on one and the same sequencing platform. Class I and class II HLA loci were covered by the typing at four-digit resolution. Typing coverage varied by locus: 629-630 donors for A, B, C, DRB1 and DQB1; approximately 500 for DQA1; over 600 for DPA1; about 450 for DPB1. Roughly 5 DR-DQ haplotypes were handled as single units for association and clustering because linkage in the cohort was strong. Among 398 genotyped donors of the cohort, an average of around 220,000 unique TCR beta nucleotide sequences was sequenced per donor, of which about 19% were non-productive. Beyond this particular receptor, the publication reports: According to a later analysis, most CMV-associated TCR beta chains appeared to be HLA-restricted, and the HLA associations seemed to be driven largely by CMV exposure. In vitro tests confirmed that a few of the cytomegalovirus-associated TCR beta chains recognize cytomegalovirus antigens. A further reported finding was that TCR beta sequences accurately predicted the HLA-A and HLA-B alleles for most subjects in the first cohort. A total of 150 or so TCR beta chains were listed by the study as associated with cytomegalovirus. A later analysis found that HLA-associated TCR beta chains were more clonally expanded and had lower generation probabilities than equally common non-associated chains. This cohort had only TCR beta chains sequenced, and the lack of alpha or paired-chain data limited which features could be detected. A later genetic analysis associated a missense DCLRE1C variant with V-gene and J-gene trimming of TCR beta chains, and an independent cohort replicated the association. The earlier analysis of around 600 of the donors excluded 15 to 20 rarely observed V segments, including chromosome 9 orphons, because counts were too low. Because HLA typing was missing for some donors at each locus, association tests included only the typed subset. The sequencing pipeline was judged likely to have produced a cluster of highly shared sequence variants as a technical artifact. In an earlier analysis of fewer than 700 of the donors, most TCR beta V segments appeared in productive rearrangements about 87% or about 30% of the time, broadly matching IMGT annotations. Most TCR sequences were seen in very few donors, while some public TCRs were found in many individuals. Presence/absence analyses assumed roughly uniform sequencing depth across donors, an assumption that may not hold. Compared with the 666-donor mean, donors in an Asian-associated ancestry cluster had fewer N-insertions in productive TCRs, according to a later genetic analysis. In a later analysis, 16,951 TCR beta sequences were associated with specific HLA alleles at a false discovery rate of 0.05. The only immune exposure information available for the cohort was CMV serostatus. It was suggested by the authors that the approach could potentially be generalized to other disease states and immunological phenotypes. Linkage disequilibrium might explain the correlated functional status among segregating V segments, but an unknown experimental factor could not be ruled out. A later analysis found that TCR association rates varied across HLA loci, with DRB1 alleles showing the most associated TCRs and HLA-C alleles the fewest. The classifier was reported to diagnose cytomegalovirus status with high specificity and sensitivity in both the original and validation cohorts. Some IMGT-functional V segments, including TRBV6-2 and TRBV6-3, could not be told apart with the 87-base-pair reads, so those segments were excluded. A later analysis reported that several top co-occurrence clusters appeared linked to parvovirus B19, influenza, CMV and Epstein-Barr virus. Strong co-occurrence of HLA alleles, especially DR and DQ, made assigning TCR associations to individual alleles difficult.

Libraries were prepared through the immunoSEQ multiplex PCR assay. A mixture of 60 forward primers for TCR Vbeta segments and 13 reverse primers for TCR Jbeta segments was used in the multiplex PCR. The CDR3 region of rearranged TCR beta genes was amplified from genomic DNA with a multiplex PCR assay. The Illumina HiSeq System was used to sequence the amplified TCR beta libraries as 87-base-pair reads. The authors processed their data as follows. In a later analysis, around 80 million unique TCR beta chains were counted across the 500 to 700 repertoires, and around 10 million of these chains were shared by at least two donors. Raw reads were error-corrected and collapsed into unique sequences with a nearest-neighbor algorithm that merged closely related sequences to remove PCR and sequencing errors. CDR3 sequences were aligned to IMGT reference sequences to assign V, D and J gene segments. For a sequence to be retained, a match of at least six nucleotides to both a V gene segment and a J gene segment was required. Rearrangements were called productive when the CDR3 lacked stop codons and stayed in frame with V and J; all others were non-productive. Following IMGT convention, CDR3 was defined as the stretch from the second conserved V-encoded cysteine up to the conserved J-encoded phenylalanine. The earlier analysis of approximately 500 of the donors excluded sequences that lacked an unambiguous match to a single V gene segment. An earlier analysis of approximately 590 of the donors called V segments functional above 56.7% productive rearrangements and segregating when the between-donor standard deviation exceeded 5%. A statistical classification framework was built for diagnosing cytomegalovirus status from the catalog of TCR beta chain sequences. In a later analysis, V and J genes were assigned by comparing TCR nucleotide sequences against IMGT/GENE-DB human TR gene sequences. Using the TCRdist pipeline, a later analysis assigned CDR3 sequences along with most-parsimonious VDJ recombination scenarios. In a later analysis, every TCR beta chain was defined by the combination of its CDR3 amino acid sequence and its V-gene family, and reads without a unique V-gene family were dropped. As a way to deal with suspected cross-contamination and a sequencing artifact, a later analysis dropped hundreds of nucleotide sequences that were highly shared and had low generation probability. For each public chain, a later analysis derived a clonal expansion index from normalized ranks of inferred template counts within each repertoire. In a later analysis, generation probabilities were computed using a VDJ recombination model fitted to out-of-frame rearrangements, and the results were checked against IGoR. In a later analysis, hypergeometric tests were used to score TCR-TCR, TCR-HLA and TCR-CMV co-occurrence, with a repertoire-size bias correction applied to TCR pairs. To estimate false discovery rates, a later analysis permuted the HLA or CMV assignments 20 times. In a later analysis, co-occurring TCRs were grouped with DBSCAN, and TCRdist sequence similarity was added when clustering was performed within HLA-allele-positive subsets. For co-occurrence clustering, repertoires with fewer than 30,000 or more than 120,000 public chains were excluded, along with five repertoires with anomalous nucleotide sharing. TCRdb mirrors the immuneACCESS table, restricted to in-frame sequences. Some clones are absent from its copies; in checked studies, under half trace to an unresolved V gene, and the reason for the others is unknown. V, J and clone size are taken as reported in that table, and D and trimming were inferred from the DNA itself. For this sample the table gives around 150,000 clones, of which approximately 78% were detected only once. The ten largest clones take up less than 1% of the sample.

The rearrangement joined TRBV28 to TRBJ2-7; a weak D assignment points to TRBD2 (5 bases agree). The material sequenced was PBMCs. The clonotype originates from a girl aged 2-9 years in good health and CMV-seropositive. At the DNA level, the sequence is TGTGCCAGCAGTCCCGCTAGCAGGCCCTACGAGCAGTACTTC. It specifies CASSPASRPYEQYF.